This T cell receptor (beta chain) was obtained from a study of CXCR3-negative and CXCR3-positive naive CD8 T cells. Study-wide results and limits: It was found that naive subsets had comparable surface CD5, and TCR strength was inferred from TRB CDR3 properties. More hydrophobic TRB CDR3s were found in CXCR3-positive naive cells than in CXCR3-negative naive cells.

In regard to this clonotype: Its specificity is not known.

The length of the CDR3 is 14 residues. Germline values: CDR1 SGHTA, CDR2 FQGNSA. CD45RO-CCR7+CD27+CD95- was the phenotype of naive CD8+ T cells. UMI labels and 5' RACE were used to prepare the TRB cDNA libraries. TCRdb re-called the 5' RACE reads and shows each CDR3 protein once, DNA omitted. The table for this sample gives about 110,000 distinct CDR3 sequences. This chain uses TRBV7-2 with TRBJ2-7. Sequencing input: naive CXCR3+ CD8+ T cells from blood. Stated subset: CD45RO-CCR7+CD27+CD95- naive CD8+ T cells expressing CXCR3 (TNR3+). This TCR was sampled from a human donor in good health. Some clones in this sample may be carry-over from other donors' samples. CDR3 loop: CASSSLPSNYEQYF. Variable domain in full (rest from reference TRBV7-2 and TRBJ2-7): GAGVSQSPSNKVTEKGKDVELRCDPISGHTALYWYRQSLGQGLEFLIYFQGNSAPDKSGLPSDRFSAERTGGSVSTLTIQRTQQEDSAVYLCASSSLPSNYEQYFGPGTRLTVT.